This T cell receptor beta chain originates from a study of cytomegalovirus exposure and HLA in healthy donors. The study, taken as a whole, reports: In a later analysis, common viral pathogens appeared linked to several of the most significant clusters. Compared with the roughly 670-donor mean, an Asian-associated ancestry cluster reportedly had fewer N-insertions, according to a later analysis.

This clone was counted between two and nine times. Its antigen is not identified. The CDR3 consists of 14 residues. V dropped 0 bases and J dropped 7 bases, with 10 bases sitting between them. The PCR was carried out with 60 Vbeta primers and 13 Jbeta primers. Profiled with immunoSEQ multiplex PCR; TCRdb holds only in-frame clones, not every one. The table lists over 150,000 clones, around 82% of them singletons. Sample: PBMCs. The source is a woman under 40 in good health and CMV-seronegative. The chain combines TRBV5-3 with TRBJ1-4; perhaps TRBD1 as D (6 bases). TRBV5-3 is annotated as an ORF whose role is uncertain. The CDR3: CARSLGTDLEKLFF. In DNA, the CDR3 is TGTGCCAGAAGCTTGGGGACAGACCTTGAAAAACTGTTTTTT.